This T cell receptor beta chain was recorded in a study of blood T cell repertoires in COVID-19. Only in-frame clones appear in the TCRdb table, and some are missing; sequencing was by immunoSEQ multiplex PCR. The sample lists about 82,000 clones, around four fifths seen once, with roughly a third in the top ten. Germline lookup yields CDR1 LGHNA and CDR2 YSLEER. V lost 6 bases to trimming and J lost 3 bases; unmatched junction nucleotides: 6. This CDR3 has 15 amino acids. This chain joins TRBV4-3 and TRBJ1-4, with TRBD1 matching 8 bases. The specimen sequenced was peripheral blood. This receptor was taken from a man between 60 and 75 years old with COVID-19, enrolled during active disease. The CDR3 reads CASRSTGVANEKLFF. CDR3 bases: TGCGCCAGCAGGTCGACAGGGGTTGCTAATGAAAAACTGTTTTTT.